This T cell receptor beta chain was sequenced for a study of technical replicates of blood from several donors. Profiled with immunoSEQ multiplex PCR; TCRdb holds only in-frame clones, not every one. The sample contains tens of thousands of clones, around 90% of which appear only once. CDR3 length: 18 amino acids. Germline V gene data show CDR1 as SGHRS and CDR2 as YFSETQ. Trimming stripped 6 bases from V and 4 bases from J, with 26 bases between. The TCR originated in a human donor in good health. Sample: T cells isolated from PBMCs. The genes are TRBV5-1 and TRBJ2-1; tentatively, D is TRBD2 (5 bases). CDR3 nucleotide sequence: TGCGCCAGCACCCAGACTACCGTTTGGGAAAGTACTTACAATGAGCAGTTCTTC. This sequence encodes CASTQTTVWESTYNEQFF.